Below are 14 T cell receptor beta chains sequenced from a single sample in a study of T cell responses to AZD1222 COVID-19 vaccine. Repertoires were generated with immunoSEQ multiplex PCR, while TCRdb's copy carries only in-frame clones and drops some. The repertoire holds about 69,000 clones, with 70% to 90% as singletons. The starting material was peripheral blood, obtained on day 0 of AZD1222 vaccination. The receptors here all came from an adult in good health.

The chain couples TRBV19 to TRBJ2-2; 11 nucleotides agree with TRBD1. This CDR3 has 15 residues. Germline CDR1 is LNHDA and CDR2 is SQIVND (reference sequence). J was trimmed by 6 bases and V by 5 bases; bases with no gene match: 5. The CDR3 DNA is TGTGCCAGTAGTCCGGGACAGGGGGGTCCCGGGGAGCTGTTTTTT. This encodes CASSPGQGGPGELFF. Full variable domain (outside the CDR3, taken from reference TRBV19 and TRBJ2-2): DGGITQSPKYLFRKEGQNVTLSCEQNLNHDAMYWYRQDPGQGLRLIYYSQIVNDFQKGDIAEGYSVSREKKESFPLTVTSAQKNPTAFYLCASSPGQGGPGELFFGEGSRLTVL.

J is TRBJ2-6 and V is TRBV19, with a tentative D call TRBD1 (6 bases). Germline CDR1 is LNHDA and CDR2 is SQIVND (reference sequence). This CDR3 contains 18 residues. The V and J ends lost 4 bases and 0 bases respectively, with 16 bases between them. The CDR3 region is CASSNGGRASSGANVLTF. CDR3 sequence (DNA): TGTGCCAGTAGTAATGGGGGCAGGGCCAGCTCTGGGGCCAACGTCCTGACTTTC.

The chain joins TRBV24-1 to TRBJ2-1, with 11 positions matching TRBD2. Germline V gene data show CDR1 as KGHDR and CDR2 as SFDVKD. J lost 4 bases, V lost 5 bases, and 3 bases had no gene match. This CDR3 is built from 15 residues. The CDR3 coding sequence is TGTGCCACCAGTGCTAGCGGGAGGACGTACAATGAGCAGTTCTTC. This sequence encodes CATSASGRTYNEQFF.

The CDR3 sequence: CASSLNLGGWPLHF. CDR3 in DNA: TGTGCCAGCAGTCTAAACTTAGGAGGGTGGCCCCTCCACTTT. The chain employs TRBV28 and TRBJ1-6, with D hard to call. From germline, CDR1 is MDHEN and CDR2 SYDVKM. V dropped 5 bases and J dropped 13 bases, with 18 bases sitting between them. The CDR3 has 14 amino acids.

The chain is built from TRBV4-3 and TRBJ2-5; 13 bases align to TRBD2. CDR1 is LGHNA, CDR2 YSLEER, per germline. With 1 base clipped from V and 10 bases from J, the junction kept 6 bases outside the gene matches. The CDR3 length is 15 residues. The CDR3 DNA is TGCGCCAGCAGCCAAGGGAGGACTAGCGGGAGAGGCCAGTACTTC. Translated: CASSQGRTSGRGQYF.

This chain connects TRBV19 to TRBJ2-7; no clear D gene. V was trimmed by 5 bases and J by 4 bases, leaving 15 bases between them. In germline, CDR1 is LNHDA, CDR2 SQIVND (reference sequence). The length of the CDR3 is 14 residues. In DNA, the CDR3 is TGTGCCAGTAGTTCCGTGGAAGATCATTACGAGCAGTACTTC. Translating gives CASSSVEDHYEQYF.

The rearrangement uses TRBV7-2 and TRBJ2-1; TRBD1 matches at 8 bases. V lost 4 bases and J lost 7; bases outside the gene matches: 12. Germline V lookup: CDR1 SGHTA, CDR2 FQGNSA. The CDR3 loop spans 16 amino acids. Here the CDR3 reads CASSYQGAGLSNEQFF. The CDR3 DNA reads as TGTGCCAGCAGCTATCAGGGGGCTGGTTTGTCAAATGAGCAGTTCTTC.

V usage is TRBV24-1 and J usage is TRBJ1-1; perhaps TRBD1 as D (5 bases). The CDR3 runs 13 residues. Germline lookup yields CDR1 KGHDR and CDR2 SFDVKD. Trimming removed 10 bases at V and 5 bases at J, with 16 bases between. In nucleotides, the CDR3 is TGTGCCACTAATGCAGGGTGGGGAACTGAAGCTTTCTTT. Translated, it gives CATNAGWGTEAFF.

The chain employs TRBV19 and TRBJ1-2; 7 nucleotides match TRBD1. CDR3 length: 15 amino acids. V lost 7 bases, J lost 6 bases, and 14 bases stayed unmatched. Germline assignment: CDR1 LNHDA and CDR2 SQIVND (reference sequence). The CDR3 nucleotides are TGTGCCAGTAACCCAGGGGGGGGCGCGGGGCATGGCTACACCTTC. Its protein is CASNPGGGAGHGYTF. The variable domain in full, with the rest retrieved from reference TRBV19 and TRBJ1-2, is DGGITQSPKYLFRKEGQNVTLSCEQNLNHDAMYWYRQDPGQGLRLIYYSQIVNDFQKGDIAEGYSVSREKKESFPLTVTSAQKNPTAFYLCASNPGGGAGHGYTFGSGTRLTVV.

This clone was detected a few times. This sequence joins TRBV21-1 and TRBJ2-7; the D call in the table, TRBD1, was not verified against the DNA. TRBV21-1 is recorded as a pseudogene. The CDR3 is 15 amino acids. CDR3 loop: CASSKEGNRVYEQYF. The CDR3 nucleotides read TGTGCCAGCAGCAAAGAAGGGAACAGGGTCTACGAGCAGTACTTC.

The CDR3 nucleotides read TGTGCCAGCAGCTTCCCGGGTTTTAGCACAGATACGCAGTATTTT. It is translated as CASSFPGFSTDTQYF. V usage is TRBV7-9 and J usage is TRBJ2-3; D is unresolved. The germline V and J ends were trimmed by 3 bases and 0 bases, with 10 bases remaining between them. The CDR3 is 15 residues long. Germline CDR1 reads SEHNR; CDR2 reads FQNEAQ (reference sequence).

As regards this clone: Distinct nucleotide sequences in the sample also encode this CDR3. CDR3 DNA: TGTGCCAGCAGCTTGGGCCAGGGGTTTGGAAACACCATATATTTT. It codes for CASSLGQGFGNTIYF. This rearrangement joins TRBV5-4 to TRBJ1-3, with TRBD1 as a possible D gene (6 bases). Germline CDR1 SGHNT, CDR2 YYREEE (reference sequence). This CDR3 has 15 amino acids. V lost 0 bases and J lost 3, with 10 bases in between.

The rearrangement uses TRBV6-5 and TRBJ1-3, with 7 bases fitting TRBD1. The V gene's germline CDR1 is MNHEY and CDR2 SVGAGI. The CDR3 spans 14 residues. V was pared by 5 bases and J by 0 bases, with 1 base of the junction left unmatched. In nucleotides, the CDR3 is TGTGCCAGCAGTCGGGACAGCTCTGGAAACACCATATATTTT. It specifies CASSRDSSGNTIYF.

The V and J genes are TRBV19 and TRBJ1-5; D uncertain. The germline V and J ends were trimmed by 11 bases and 2 bases, with 19 bases remaining between them. The V gene's germline CDR1 is LNHDA and CDR2 SQIVND (reference sequence). This CDR3 contains 15 residues. CDR3 loop: CASKAGNLGNQPQHF. CDR3 DNA sequence: TGTGCCTCCAAAGCGGGAAACTTGGGCAATCAGCCCCAGCATTTT. The variable domain in full, completed from reference TRBV19 and TRBJ1-5, reads DGGITQSPKYLFRKEGQNVTLSCEQNLNHDAMYWYRQDPGQGLRLIYYSQIVNDFQKGDIAEGYSVSREKKESFPLTVTSAQKNPTAFYLCASKAGNLGNQPQHFGDGTRLSIL.